The sequence of this TCR beta chain was determined in a study of response to subunit inactivated influenza vaccine. CDR1 is LGHDT, CDR2 YNNKEL, per germline (reference sequence). This CDR3 has 18 residues. Regarding the study as a whole: It was suggested by the authors that few new T cells are recruited by each seasonal influenza vaccination.

Regarding this clonotype: What it binds is unknown.

TCRdb independently ran MiXCR on the RT-PCR reads; one entry per CDR3 protein. The sample holds hundreds of thousands of distinct CDR3 sequences; approximately 13% are singletons and the top ten take around 7%. The sequencing used PBMCs from blood, collected approximately 15 days before vaccination. This TCR came from a man between 45 and 60 years old who received an inactivated influenza vaccine. The chain links TRBV3-1 to TRBJ2-7; D possibly uses TRBD1 or TRBD2 (6 bases each). CDR3 amino acids: CTFSLDPGWRGKAYEQYF. As DNA, the CDR3 is TGTACCTTCAGTTTAGACCCGGGATGGAGGGGGAAGGCCTACGAGCAGTACTTC.